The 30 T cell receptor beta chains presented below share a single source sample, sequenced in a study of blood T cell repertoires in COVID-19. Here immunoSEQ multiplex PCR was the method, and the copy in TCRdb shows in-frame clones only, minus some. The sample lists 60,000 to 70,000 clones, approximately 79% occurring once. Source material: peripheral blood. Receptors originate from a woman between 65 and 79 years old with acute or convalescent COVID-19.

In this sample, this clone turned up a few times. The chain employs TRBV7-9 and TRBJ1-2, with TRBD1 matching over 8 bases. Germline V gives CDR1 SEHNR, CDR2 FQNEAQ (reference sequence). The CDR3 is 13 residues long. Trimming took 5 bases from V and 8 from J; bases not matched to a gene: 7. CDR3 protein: CASSPGTGVGYTF. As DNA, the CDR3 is TGTGCCAGCAGCCCGGGGACAGGAGTAGGCTACACCTTC.

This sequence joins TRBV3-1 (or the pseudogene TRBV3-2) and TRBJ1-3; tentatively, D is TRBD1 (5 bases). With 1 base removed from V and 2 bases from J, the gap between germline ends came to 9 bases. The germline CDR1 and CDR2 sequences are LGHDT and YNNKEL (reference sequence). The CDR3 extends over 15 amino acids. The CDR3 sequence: CASSQAGSPGNTIYF. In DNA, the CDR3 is TGTGCCAGCAGCCAAGCAGGGTCCCCTGGAAACACCATATATTTT.

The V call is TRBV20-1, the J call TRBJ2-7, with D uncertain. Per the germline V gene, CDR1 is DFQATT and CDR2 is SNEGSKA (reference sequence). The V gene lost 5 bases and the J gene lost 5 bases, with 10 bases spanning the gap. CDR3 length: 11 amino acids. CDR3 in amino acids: CSAPLRDEQYF. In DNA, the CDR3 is TGCAGTGCTCCCCTCCGTGACGAGCAGTACTTC.

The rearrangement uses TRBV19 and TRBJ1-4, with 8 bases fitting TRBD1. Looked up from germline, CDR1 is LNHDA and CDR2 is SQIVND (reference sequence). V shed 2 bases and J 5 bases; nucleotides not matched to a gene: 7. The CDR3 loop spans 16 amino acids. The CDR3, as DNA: TGTGCCAGTAGTATAAGGACAGGGTCCAGGAATGAAAAACTGTTTTTT. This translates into CASSIRTGSRNEKLFF.

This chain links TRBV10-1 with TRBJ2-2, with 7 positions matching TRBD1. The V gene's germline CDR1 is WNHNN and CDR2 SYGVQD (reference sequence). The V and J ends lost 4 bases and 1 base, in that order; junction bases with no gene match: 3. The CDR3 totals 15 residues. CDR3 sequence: CASSVNRGNTGELFF. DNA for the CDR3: TGCGCCAGCAGTGTGAACAGGGGGAACACCGGGGAGCTGTTTTTT.

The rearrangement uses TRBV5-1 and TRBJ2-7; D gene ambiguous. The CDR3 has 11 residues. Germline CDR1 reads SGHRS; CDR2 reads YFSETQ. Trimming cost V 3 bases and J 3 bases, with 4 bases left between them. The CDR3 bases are TGCGCCAGCAGCTCCAGCTACGAGCAGTACTTC. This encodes CASSSSYEQYF. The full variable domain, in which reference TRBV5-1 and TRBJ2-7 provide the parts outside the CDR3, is KAGVTQTPRYLIKTRGQQVTLSCSPISGHRSVSWYQQTPGQGLQFLFEYFSETQRNKGNFPGRFSGRQFSNSRSEMNVSTLELGDSALYLCASSSSYEQYFGPGTRLTVT.

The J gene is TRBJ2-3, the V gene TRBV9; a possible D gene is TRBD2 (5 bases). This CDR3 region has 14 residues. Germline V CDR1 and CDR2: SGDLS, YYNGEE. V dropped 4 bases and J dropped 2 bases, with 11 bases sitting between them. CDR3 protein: CASSPTGDTDTQYF. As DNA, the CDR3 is TGTGCCAGCAGCCCTACCGGGGACACAGATACGCAGTATTTT. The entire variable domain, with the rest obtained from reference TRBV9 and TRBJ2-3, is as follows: DSGVTQTPKHLITATGQRVTLRCSPRSGDLSVYWYQQSLDQGLQFLIQYYNGEERAKGNILERFSAQQFPDLHSELNLSSLELGDSALYFCASSPTGDTDTQYFGPGTRLTVL.

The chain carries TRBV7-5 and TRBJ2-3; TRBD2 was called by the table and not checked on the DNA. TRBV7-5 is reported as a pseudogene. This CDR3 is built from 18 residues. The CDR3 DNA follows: TGTGTCAGGAAGCAGGGGCTAGCGGGGGGGCTGTGCACAGATACGCAGTATTTT. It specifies CVRKQGLAGGLCTDTQYF.

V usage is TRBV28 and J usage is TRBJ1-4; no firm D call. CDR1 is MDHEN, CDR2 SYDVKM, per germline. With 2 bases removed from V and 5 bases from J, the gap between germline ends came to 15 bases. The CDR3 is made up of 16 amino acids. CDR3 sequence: CASSLPSAGYNEKLFF. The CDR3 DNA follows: TGTGCCAGCAGTTTACCCTCGGCAGGCTACAATGAAAAACTGTTTTTT.

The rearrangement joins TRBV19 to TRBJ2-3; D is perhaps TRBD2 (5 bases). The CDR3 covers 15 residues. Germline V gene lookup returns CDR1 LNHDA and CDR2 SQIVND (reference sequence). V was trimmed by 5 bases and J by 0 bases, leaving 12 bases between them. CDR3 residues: CASSPLEASTDTQYF. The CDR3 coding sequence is TGTGCCAGTAGTCCCTTGGAGGCTAGCACAGATACGCAGTATTTT. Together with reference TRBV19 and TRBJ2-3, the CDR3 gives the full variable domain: DGGITQSPKYLFRKEGQNVTLSCEQNLNHDAMYWYRQDPGQGLRLIYYSQIVNDFQKGDIAEGYSVSREKKESFPLTVTSAQKNPTAFYLCASSPLEASTDTQYFGPGTRLTVL.

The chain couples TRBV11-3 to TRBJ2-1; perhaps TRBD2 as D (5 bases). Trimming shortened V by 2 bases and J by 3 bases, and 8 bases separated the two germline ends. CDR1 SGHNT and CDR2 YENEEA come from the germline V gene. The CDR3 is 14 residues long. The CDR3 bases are TGTGCCAGCAGCTTACCTAGCCTCTACAATGAGCAGTTCTTC. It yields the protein CASSLPSLYNEQFF.

CDR3 sequence (DNA): TGTGCCAGCAACCTCGGGGGGGCCTTACGGGAGACCCAGTACTTC. The encoded protein is CASNLGGALRETQYF. The J gene is TRBJ2-5, the V gene TRBV28; 8 bases align to TRBD2. J was trimmed by 5 bases and V by 7 bases; bases with no gene match: 12. Germline assignment: CDR1 MDHEN and CDR2 SYDVKM. This CDR3 has 15 residues.

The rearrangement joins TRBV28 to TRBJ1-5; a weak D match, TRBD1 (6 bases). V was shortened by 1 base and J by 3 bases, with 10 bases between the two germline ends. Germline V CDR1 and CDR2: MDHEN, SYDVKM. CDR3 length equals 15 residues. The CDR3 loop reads CASSLFAGDNQPQHF. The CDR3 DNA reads TGTGCCAGCAGTTTATTCGCAGGGGACAATCAGCCCCAGCATTTT.

CDR3 DNA sequence: TGTGCCATCCCGAACGACAGGGCAGGAAATCAGCCCCAGCATTTT. Protein: CAIPNDRAGNQPQHF. The chain combines TRBV27 with TRBJ1-5; 7 positions match TRBD1. V lost 10 bases to trimming and J lost 4 bases; unmatched junction nucleotides: 13. CDR3 length equals 15 residues. Germline CDR1 is MNHEY and CDR2 is SMNVEV (reference sequence).

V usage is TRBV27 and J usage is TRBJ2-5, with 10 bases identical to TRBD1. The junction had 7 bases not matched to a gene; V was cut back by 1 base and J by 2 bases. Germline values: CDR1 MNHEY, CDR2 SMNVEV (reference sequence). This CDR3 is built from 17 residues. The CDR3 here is CASSLFYLGQGQETQYF. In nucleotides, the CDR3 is TGTGCCAGCAGTTTATTTTATTTGGGACAGGGGCAAGAGACCCAGTACTTC.

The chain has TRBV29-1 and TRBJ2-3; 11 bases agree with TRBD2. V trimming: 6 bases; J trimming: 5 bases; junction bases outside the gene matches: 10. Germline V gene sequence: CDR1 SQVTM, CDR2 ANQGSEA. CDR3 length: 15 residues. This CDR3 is CSVRLAGGEGDTQYF. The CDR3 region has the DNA TGCAGCGTACGGCTAGCGGGGGGCGAGGGAGATACGCAGTATTTT.

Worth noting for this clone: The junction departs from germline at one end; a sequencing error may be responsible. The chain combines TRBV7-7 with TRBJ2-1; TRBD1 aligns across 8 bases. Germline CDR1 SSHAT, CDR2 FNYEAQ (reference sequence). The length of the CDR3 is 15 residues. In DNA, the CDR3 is TGTGCTAGCAGCTTAGGCAGGGGGCAGGGGAATGAGCAGTTCTTC. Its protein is CASSLGRGQGNEQFF.

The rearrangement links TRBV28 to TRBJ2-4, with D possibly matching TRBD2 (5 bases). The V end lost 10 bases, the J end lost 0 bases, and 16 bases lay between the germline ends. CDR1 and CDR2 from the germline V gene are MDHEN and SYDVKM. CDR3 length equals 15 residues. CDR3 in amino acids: CAIASGGLAKNIQYF. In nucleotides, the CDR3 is TGTGCCATCGCCTCAGGTGGACTAGCCAAAAACATTCAGTACTTC.

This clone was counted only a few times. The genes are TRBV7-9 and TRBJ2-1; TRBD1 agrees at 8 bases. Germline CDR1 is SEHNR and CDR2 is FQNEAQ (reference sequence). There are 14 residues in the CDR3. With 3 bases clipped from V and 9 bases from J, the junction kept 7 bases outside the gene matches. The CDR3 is CASSLGQQGGEQFF. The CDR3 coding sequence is TGTGCCAGCAGCTTGGGTCAACAGGGGGGTGAGCAGTTCTTC.

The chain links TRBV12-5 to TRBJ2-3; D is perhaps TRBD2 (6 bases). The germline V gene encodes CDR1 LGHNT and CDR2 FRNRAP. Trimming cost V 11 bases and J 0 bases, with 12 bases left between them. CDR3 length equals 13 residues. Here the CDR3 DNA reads TGTGCTGCGGGACTCCTTAGCACAGATACGCAGTATTTT. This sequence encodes CAAGLLSTDTQYF.

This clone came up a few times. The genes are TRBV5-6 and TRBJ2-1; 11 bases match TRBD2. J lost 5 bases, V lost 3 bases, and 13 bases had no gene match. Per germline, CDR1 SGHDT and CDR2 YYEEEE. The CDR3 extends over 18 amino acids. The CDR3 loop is CASSSRGGGLAENNEQFF. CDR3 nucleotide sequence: TGTGCCAGCAGCTCTCGAGGAGGGGGACTAGCGGAGAACAATGAGCAGTTCTTC.

The CDR3 nucleotides read TGTGCCAGCAGCTCTATTCGCGGGGGGGCCGTCAATGAGCAGTTCTTC. Protein: CASSSIRGGAVNEQFF. This chain connects TRBV7-2 to TRBJ2-1; 9 bases line up with TRBD2. Germline V gene lookup returns CDR1 SGHTA and CDR2 FQGNSA. V lost 4 bases and J lost 6; bases outside the gene matches: 10. The CDR3 is made up of 16 amino acids.

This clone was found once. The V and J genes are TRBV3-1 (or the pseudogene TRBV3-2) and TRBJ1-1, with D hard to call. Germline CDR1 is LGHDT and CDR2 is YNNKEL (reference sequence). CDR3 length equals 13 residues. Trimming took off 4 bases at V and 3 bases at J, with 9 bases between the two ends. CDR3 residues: CASSLKQYTEAFF. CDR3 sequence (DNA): TGTGCCAGCAGCCTGAAACAGTACACTGAAGCTTTCTTT.

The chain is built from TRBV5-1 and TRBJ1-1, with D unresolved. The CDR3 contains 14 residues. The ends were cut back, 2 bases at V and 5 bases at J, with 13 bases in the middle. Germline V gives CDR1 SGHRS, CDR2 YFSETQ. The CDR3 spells CASSFEPEQTEAFF. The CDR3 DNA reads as TGCGCCAGCAGCTTTGAACCCGAACAGACTGAAGCTTTCTTT.

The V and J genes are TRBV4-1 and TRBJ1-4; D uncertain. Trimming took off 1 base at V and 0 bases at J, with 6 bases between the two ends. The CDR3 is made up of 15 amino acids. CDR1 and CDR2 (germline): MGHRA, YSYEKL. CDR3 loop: CASSQGLATNEKLFF. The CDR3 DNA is TGCGCCAGCAGCCAAGGTCTCGCAACTAATGAAAAACTGTTTTTT.

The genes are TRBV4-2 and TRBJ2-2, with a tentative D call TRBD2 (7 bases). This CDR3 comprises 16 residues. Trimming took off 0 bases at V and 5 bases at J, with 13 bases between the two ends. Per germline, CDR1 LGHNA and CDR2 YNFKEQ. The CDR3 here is CASSQDPGGRTGELFF. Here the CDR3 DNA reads TGTGCCAGCAGCCAAGACCCGGGGGGCCGGACCGGGGAGCTGTTTTTT.

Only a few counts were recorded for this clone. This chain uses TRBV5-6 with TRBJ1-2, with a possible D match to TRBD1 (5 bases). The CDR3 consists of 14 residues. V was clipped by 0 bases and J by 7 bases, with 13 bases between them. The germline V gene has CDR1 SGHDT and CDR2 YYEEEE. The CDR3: CASSLGTAGPGYTF. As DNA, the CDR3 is TGTGCCAGCAGCTTGGGAACAGCGGGGCCTGGCTACACCTTC.

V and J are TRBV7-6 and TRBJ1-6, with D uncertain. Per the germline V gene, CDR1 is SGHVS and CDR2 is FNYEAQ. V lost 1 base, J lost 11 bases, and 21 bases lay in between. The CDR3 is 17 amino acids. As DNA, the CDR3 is TGTGCCAGCAGCTTAGATAGCGGATCCGGCGATCATCCACCCCTCCACTTT. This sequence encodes CASSLDSGSGDHPPLHF.

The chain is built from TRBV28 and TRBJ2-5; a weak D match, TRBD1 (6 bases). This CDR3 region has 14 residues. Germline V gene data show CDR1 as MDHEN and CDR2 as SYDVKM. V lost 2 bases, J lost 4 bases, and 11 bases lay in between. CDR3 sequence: CASSLMGAPETQYF. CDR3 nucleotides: TGTGCCAGCAGTTTAATGGGGGCCCCAGAGACCCAGTACTTC.

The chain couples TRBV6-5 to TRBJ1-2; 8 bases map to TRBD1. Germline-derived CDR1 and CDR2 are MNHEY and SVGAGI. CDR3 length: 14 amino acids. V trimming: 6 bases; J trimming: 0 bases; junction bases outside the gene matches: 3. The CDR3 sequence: CASRDRASNYGYTF. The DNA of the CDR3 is TGTGCCAGCAGGGACAGGGCGTCTAACTATGGCTACACCTTC.